The 9 T cell receptor beta chains given below trace back to one sample, sequenced in a study of blood T cell repertoires in COVID-19. Libraries were prepared by immunoSEQ multiplex PCR; TCRdb keeps only in-frame clonotypes and omits some of them. Of 250,000 to 300,000 clones in the sample, roughly 89% were seen once. Sequenced input: PBMCs or T cells enriched from blood (not recorded which). Source of these receptors: an older woman who had recovered from COVID-19.

The chain is built from TRBV9 and TRBJ1-2, with TRBD1 matching 8 bases. This CDR3 comprises 15 residues. The germline V gene encodes CDR1 SGDLS and CDR2 YYNGEE. The ends lost 0 bases at V and 5 bases at J; junction bases unmatched: 6. Written as DNA, the CDR3 is TGTGCCAGCAGCGTAGGTGGACAGGGAGTGTATGGCTACACCTTC. Translation: CASSVGGQGVYGYTF.

In this sample, this clone turned up a few times. J is TRBJ1-6 and V is TRBV5-4; D is possibly TRBD1 (5 bases). The germline CDR1 and CDR2 sequences are SGHNT and YYREEE (reference sequence). Trimming shortened V by 2 bases and J by 8 bases, and 14 bases separated the two germline ends. This CDR3 has 15 residues. This CDR3 reads CASSFGGVGDSPLHF. DNA of the CDR3: TGTGCCAGCAGCTTTGGGGGGGTTGGGGATTCACCCCTCCACTTT. Drawing the rest from reference TRBV5-4 and TRBJ1-6, the complete variable domain is ETGVTQSPTHLIKTRGQQVTLRCSSQSGHNTVSWYQQALGQGPQFIFQYYREEENGRGNFPPRFSGLQFPNYSSELNVNALELDDSALYLCASSFGGVGDSPLHFGNGTRLTVT.

This chain joins TRBV7-8 and TRBJ1-1, with D possibly being TRBD1 (6 bases). Per germline, CDR1 SGHVS and CDR2 FQNEAQ. V dropped 3 bases and J dropped 5 bases, with 13 bases sitting between them. The CDR3 contains 14 residues. The CDR3, as DNA: TGTGCCAGCAGCTTTAATTTACAGGGAACTGAAGCTTTCTTT. As protein: CASSFNLQGTEAFF.

The chain combines TRBV5-1 with TRBJ1-2, with 9 nucleotides matching TRBD1. The germline V gene has CDR1 SGHRS and CDR2 YFSETQ. The CDR3 is 15 residues long. V was clipped by 4 bases and J by 8 bases; unmatched bases: 12. The chain's CDR3 is CASSQQGAERGGYTF. CDR3 in DNA: TGCGCCAGCAGCCAACAGGGGGCCGAAAGAGGCGGCTACACCTTC.

This CDR3 is CASSLRRGDYGYTF. CDR3 nucleotides: TGCGCCAGCAGCTTGCGGAGGGGAGACTATGGCTACACCTTC. The chain carries TRBV5-1 and TRBJ1-2; perhaps TRBD1 as D (5 bases). The length of the CDR3 is 14 residues. Trimming took 1 base from V and 3 from J, leaving 10 bases between them. Germline loops: CDR1 SGHRS, CDR2 YFSETQ.

J is TRBJ1-5 and V is TRBV27; tentatively, D is TRBD1 (5 bases). The CDR3 covers 13 residues. V lost 9 bases to trimming and J lost 7 bases, with 16 bases between them. Germline loops: CDR1 MNHEY, CDR2 SMNVEV (reference sequence). This CDR3 is CASGGGARQPQHF. In nucleotides, the CDR3 is TGTGCCAGTGGGGGAGGGGCTAGGCAGCCCCAGCATTTT.

This chain connects TRBV28 to TRBJ1-2, with a possible D match to TRBD1 (6 bases). Germline CDR1 is MDHEN and CDR2 is SYDVKM. The CDR3 contains 15 residues. V lost 5 bases to trimming and J lost 1 base, with 14 bases between them. DNA of the CDR3: TGTGCCAGCAGTCCATCGGGACATGATAACTATGGCTACACCTTC. This gives the protein CASSPSGHDNYGYTF.

This chain links TRBV5-4 with TRBJ2-1, with D possibly TRBD2 on 6 matching bases. The V gene's germline CDR1 is SGHNT and CDR2 YYREEE (reference sequence). Between the trimmed V and J ends, which lost 4 bases and 5 bases, there was a span of 16 bases. The CDR3 loop spans 15 amino acids. In DNA form, the CDR3 reads TGTGCCAGCAGCCAACGGGTAGCGGTAGACAATGAGCAGTTCTTC. It specifies CASSQRVAVDNEQFF.

This clone was seen just once. CDR3 sequence (DNA): TGTGCCTGGACGCCTGACAGAATCCTGGCTGGAAACACCATATATTTT. Protein product: CAWTPDRILAGNTIYF. V gene TRBV30 combines with J gene TRBJ1-3, with a weak D call TRBD1 (5 bases). The V gene's germline CDR1 is GTSNPN and CDR2 SVGIG (reference sequence). This CDR3 comprises 16 residues. The V end was cut by 4 bases, the J end by 2 bases, with 18 bases between.